This paragraph reports one T cell receptor beta chain. Germline V gene lookup returns CDR1 ENHRY and CDR2 SYGVKD. V was cut by 2 bases and J by 0 bases, with 10 bases left in between. The CDR3 sequence is 16 residues long. The treatment was: some 20 received Ad26.COV2.S at low or high dose, single or two shots; about 5 received placebo; per-sample allocation not given. Sampling happened 63 days after the first vaccine or placebo injection. Measured with immunoSEQ multiplex PCR; TCRdb has only the in-frame clones, and not every one. The sample has more than 350,000 clones; approximately 92% are singletons. This sample was included in a study of Ad26.COV2.S vaccination and SARS-CoV-2 variants.

The TCR comes from a person between 18 and 60 years old who received the Ad26.COV2.S COVID-19 vaccine or a placebo. Sequencing used peripheral blood, obtained in a trial of Ad26.COV2.S vaccine versus placebo. The genes are TRBV10-3 and TRBJ2-2, with D perhaps given as TRBD1 or TRBD2 (5 bases each). In nucleotides, the CDR3 is TGTGCCATCAGTGAGCGGGGCTCCGCGAACACCGGGGAGCTGTTTTTT. Translation: CAISERGSANTGELFF.